A selection of T cell receptor beta chains follows, all from one sample in a study of graft-versus-host responses after intestinal transplantation. These TCRs' antigens remain unknown. Method: immunoSEQ multiplex PCR; TCRdb's copy keeps in-frame clones and lacks some. The sample lists approximately 93,000 clones, 85% to 95% occurring once. Sequenced here: unstimulated CD8+ T cells sorted from spleen or lymph node cells, sampled before transplant. The receptors come from a human donor who was the organ donor for an intestinal transplant. CDR3s include the opening cysteine and the closing phenylalanine or tryptophan. Each record gives: D gene, J gene, clone size, V gene, CDR3 DNA, CDR3 protein. D genes are given only for firm matches. Clone size is stated in some rows and not others, as once, few, many or a class when expanded.

>.|TRBJ2-7|.|TRBV7-6
TGTGCCAGCAGCTTAGCGGGAGTACACGAGCAGTACTTC
CASSLAGVHEQYF
>TRBD2|TRBJ2-1|.|TRBV2
TGTGCCAGCCATACCGGGACTAGCTCCTACAATGAGCAGTTCTTC
CASHTGTSSYNEQFF
>.|TRBJ2-5|.|TRBV28
TGTGCCAGCAGTTTAATAGTGGGAGTGGAGACCCAGTACTTC
CASSLIVGVETQYF
>TRBD1|TRBJ2-7|.|TRBV7-8
TGTGCCAGCAGCTTAGCGTATCGGGACAGGGCTTACGAGCAGTACTTC
CASSLAYRDRAYEQYF
>TRBD1|TRBJ1-2|.|TRBV30
TGTGCCTGGAGTTTTTGGGGACAGTCTTCCCATGGCTACACCTTC
CAWSFWGQSSHGYTF
>.|TRBJ1-3|once|TRBV13
TGTGCCAGCAGCCAAATGACAGCCTTCAACTCTGGAAACACCATATATTTT
CASSQMTAFNSGNTIYF
>.|TRBJ2-5|.|TRBV7-2
TGTGCCAGCGACTTAGGACTTGGCCTCGGGACCCAGTACTTC
CASDLGLGLGTQYF
>.|TRBJ1-1|.|TRBV12-2
TGTGCAAGTCGCTTATGCAGGGTACTTAACACTGAAGCTTTCTTT
CASRLCRVLNTEAFF
>.|TRBJ2-1|once|TRBV9
TGTGCCAGCAGCGCCCCGGAACAGGGCGGTGGGAACAATGAGCAGTTCTTC
CASSAPEQGGGNNEQFF
>.|TRBJ2-4|.|TRBV6-5
TGTGCCAGCAAGCACTCAGCCAAAAACATTCAGTACTTC
CASKHSAKNIQYF
>.|TRBJ1-6|.|TRBV6-1
TGTGCCAGCAGTGAAATTCTAGTCAGTTTATATGTTTCACCCCTCCACTTT
CASSEILVSLYVSPLHF
>TRBD1|TRBJ1-1|.|TRBV27
TGTGCCAGCAGACCCGGATCATATAGGGGGCTGACTGAAGCTTTCTTT
CASRPGSYRGLTEAFF
>TRBD1|TRBJ2-7|.|TRBV7-6
TGTGCCAGCAGCTTAGAGGTTATTGGGACAGTTACCTACGAGCAGTACTTC
CASSLEVIGTVTYEQYF
>.|TRBJ1-2|few|TRBV20-1
TGCAGTGCCTCACACCTTTATGGCTACACCTTC
CSASHLYGYTF
>TRBD2|TRBJ2-1|.|TRBV18
TGTGCCAGCTCACCTCGGACTAGCGGGAGGGCCAGGGGGTTCTTC
CASSPRTSGRARGFF
>.|TRBJ1-1|.|TRBV15
TGTGCCACCAGCGGGTCTAGTTCCAGGAACACTGAAGCTTTCTTT
CATSGSSSRNTEAFF
>TRBD1|TRBJ2-5|.|TRBV5-1
TGCGCCAGCAGCTTGGAGGGGACAGGGCTGTCAGAGACCCAGTACTTC
CASSLEGTGLSETQYF
>.|TRBJ2-3|.|TRBV29-1
TGCAGCGTTTCGAGCGAGAACACAGATACGCAGTATTTT
CSVSSENTDTQYF
>.|TRBJ2-7|.|TRBV6-6
TGTGCCAGCAGCCTAGACCGGGGCGAGCAGTACTTC
CASSLDRGEQYF
>TRBD2|TRBJ2-2|.|TRBV12-5
TGTGCTAGTGGTTTTATAGCGGGGGGGCATATCGGGGAGCTGTTTTTT
CASGFIAGGHIGELFF
>TRBD2|TRBJ2-1|once|TRBV7-2
TGTGCCACCAATATAGCGGGAGGGCCTTACGATGAGCAGTTCTTC
CATNIAGGPYDEQFF
>.|TRBJ2-7|.|TRBV15
TGTGCCACCAGCAGAGCCGCTAGGGGGGGCGAGCAGTACTTC
CATSRAARGGEQYF
>.|TRBJ1-5|.|TRBV4-1
TGCGCCAGCAGCCAAGATCGCGTTGTTCTGAATCCCCAGCATTTT
CASSQDRVVLNPQHF
>.|TRBJ2-7|few|TRBV6-9
TGTGCCAGCAGTTTCAGGACCTACGAGCAGTACTTC
CASSFRTYEQYF
>TRBD1|TRBJ1-1|.|TRBV15
TGTGCCACCAGCAGCTTGACAGGGCGAGAAGCTTTCTTT
CATSSLTGREAFF
>.|TRBJ2-3|.|TRBV5-6
TGTGCCAGCAGTGGTTTGGTGGCGGGAAGCACAGATACGCAGTATTTT
CASSGLVAGSTDTQYF
>TRBD1|TRBJ2-7|.|TRBV28
TGTGCCAGCAGCGTCGGACAGGGTATTCTTAACGAGCAGTACTTC
CASSVGQGILNEQYF
>TRBD2|TRBJ2-3|few|TRBV6-4
TGTGCCAGCAGTGACGGGACTAGCGGGGGGGCCTCGGATACGCAGTATTTT
CASSDGTSGGASDTQYF
>.|TRBJ1-1|.|TRBV28
TGTGCCAGCACGCCCCAGGTCATGAACACTGAAGCTTTCTTT
CASTPQVMNTEAFF
>TRBD2|TRBJ2-5|.|TRBV10-2
TGCGCCAGCAGTGAGTCCGGGCGGGGGGGCATCCTCGAAGAGACCCAGTACTTC
CASSESGRGGILEETQYF